A selection of T cell receptor beta chains follows, all from one sample in a study of blood T cell repertoires in COVID-19. The repertoire was sequenced with immunoSEQ multiplex PCR; TCRdb's copy has only in-frame clones and lacks some. This repertoire shows 25,000 to 30,000 clones, about nine tenths found once; its top ten account for less than 8.5%. Sequencing was performed on peripheral blood. The source is a human donor in a cohort sampled during active COVID-19. The CDR3 runs from the conserved cysteine through the conserved F or W. Each record gives: J gene, D gene, V gene, CDR3 protein. D genes are given only for firm matches.

j_call: TRBJ1-1; d_call: -; v_call: TRBV29-1; cdr3_aa: CSVGNTEAFF
j_call: TRBJ1-4; d_call: -; v_call: TRBV6-1; cdr3_aa: CASSSGGSIEKLFF
j_call: TRBJ2-7; d_call: -; v_call: TRBV12-3/TRBV12-4; cdr3_aa: CASTQATGDEQYF
j_call: TRBJ2-2; d_call: -; v_call: TRBV12-3/TRBV12-4; cdr3_aa: CASRRDTGELFF
j_call: TRBJ2-2; d_call: -; v_call: TRBV6-1; cdr3_aa: CASSERRGHTGELFF
j_call: TRBJ1-1; d_call: -; v_call: TRBV2; cdr3_aa: CASSEARKRAEAFF
j_call: TRBJ1-6; d_call: -; v_call: TRBV27; cdr3_aa: CASSSLQVASSPLHF
j_call: TRBJ1-6; d_call: TRBD1; v_call: TRBV6-4; cdr3_aa: CASGTGHISPLHF
j_call: TRBJ2-3; d_call: -; v_call: TRBV29-1; cdr3_aa: CSVVTSGADTQYF
j_call: TRBJ2-1; d_call: -; v_call: TRBV5-1; cdr3_aa: CASRWDFRTSSYNEQFF
j_call: TRBJ1-1; d_call: -; v_call: TRBV18; cdr3_aa: CASSPPAGTNTEAFF
j_call: TRBJ1-6; d_call: -; v_call: TRBV5-1; cdr3_aa: CASSLSSGRVGNSPLHF
j_call: TRBJ2-1; d_call: -; v_call: TRBV7-8; cdr3_aa: CASRRSGTYNEQFF
j_call: TRBJ1-1; d_call: TRBD1; v_call: TRBV5-4; cdr3_aa: CASSLSSGTGGRTEAFF
j_call: TRBJ2-7; d_call: TRBD2; v_call: TRBV5-1; cdr3_aa: CASSSGGYEQYF
j_call: TRBJ2-1; d_call: TRBD2; v_call: TRBV2; cdr3_aa: CASSTRLASSYNEQFF
j_call: TRBJ2-7; d_call: TRBD1; v_call: TRBV5-1; cdr3_aa: CASSFSTGGTYEQYF
j_call: TRBJ1-1; d_call: -; v_call: TRBV6-5; cdr3_aa: CASRPRGWAEAFF
j_call: TRBJ2-7; d_call: -; v_call: TRBV3-1/TRBV3-2; cdr3_aa: CASSQNRNYEQYF
j_call: TRBJ2-5; d_call: TRBD1; v_call: TRBV7-8; cdr3_aa: CASLSRTGDGKETQYF
j_call: TRBJ1-5; d_call: -; v_call: TRBV28; cdr3_aa: CASSLLERTGNQPQHF
j_call: TRBJ1-2; d_call: -; v_call: TRBV4-1; cdr3_aa: CASSPQGQVYGYTF
j_call: TRBJ1-2; d_call: -; v_call: TRBV4-1; cdr3_aa: CASSQDNLSGYTF
j_call: TRBJ2-2; d_call: -; v_call: TRBV11-3; cdr3_aa: CASSLENRGTGTGELFF
j_call: TRBJ2-3; d_call: TRBD2; v_call: TRBV10-3; cdr3_aa: CAIRQTSGGAADTQYF
j_call: TRBJ2-7; d_call: -; v_call: TRBV5-1; cdr3_aa: CASRSPGASEQYF
j_call: TRBJ2-7; d_call: -; v_call: TRBV7-9; cdr3_aa: CASTHTGAGSEQYF
j_call: TRBJ2-7; d_call: -; v_call: TRBV3-1/TRBV3-2; cdr3_aa: CASSHTYEQYF
j_call: TRBJ1-2; d_call: -; v_call: TRBV6-5; cdr3_aa: CASTSVSGYGYTF
j_call: TRBJ2-2; d_call: TRBD2; v_call: TRBV5-6; cdr3_aa: CASSRLATNTGELFF
j_call: TRBJ2-2; d_call: -; v_call: TRBV19; cdr3_aa: CASTLGQGSTGELFF
j_call: TRBJ2-2; d_call: -; v_call: TRBV4-3; cdr3_aa: CASSRPGNRTGELFF
j_call: TRBJ2-3; d_call: -; v_call: TRBV5-1; cdr3_aa: CASSFHRAGGSTDTQYF
j_call: TRBJ2-5; d_call: TRBD1; v_call: TRBV15; cdr3_aa: CATSRATGSLQTQYF
j_call: TRBJ1-2; d_call: -; v_call: TRBV6-5; cdr3_aa: CASRGGGDGYTF
j_call: TRBJ2-2; d_call: TRBD2; v_call: TRBV7-2; cdr3_aa: CASSLELRGGKTGELFF
j_call: TRBJ2-2; d_call: TRBD2; v_call: TRBV2; cdr3_aa: CASSRTSGGTGELFF
j_call: TRBJ1-1; d_call: -; v_call: TRBV28; cdr3_aa: CASKVPGMNTEAFF
j_call: TRBJ1-2; d_call: -; v_call: TRBV28; cdr3_aa: CASSLGGGGSLYGYTF
j_call: TRBJ2-7; d_call: TRBD2; v_call: TRBV7-8; cdr3_aa: CASSLSAGTTAYEQYF
j_call: TRBJ2-2; d_call: TRBD2; v_call: TRBV2; cdr3_aa: CASRLRTSGNTGELFF
j_call: TRBJ1-2; d_call: -; v_call: TRBV6-5; cdr3_aa: CASSYRGTGYTF
j_call: TRBJ2-2; d_call: -; v_call: TRBV2; cdr3_aa: CASRQVATGELFF
j_call: TRBJ2-7; d_call: TRBD2; v_call: TRBV29-1; cdr3_aa: CSVGGTGSSYEQYF
j_call: TRBJ2-1; d_call: TRBD1; v_call: TRBV7-8; cdr3_aa: CASSYTTGGNNNEQFF
j_call: TRBJ1-5; d_call: TRBD1; v_call: TRBV19; cdr3_aa: CASSSRTGGFQPQHF
j_call: TRBJ1-1; d_call: -; v_call: TRBV28; cdr3_aa: CASSLYRMNTEAFF
j_call: TRBJ1-5; d_call: TRBD1; v_call: TRBV28; cdr3_aa: CASKGQGTRSQHF
j_call: TRBJ2-7; d_call: TRBD2; v_call: TRBV7-9; cdr3_aa: CASSRGLAGSGEQYF
j_call: TRBJ1-2; d_call: -; v_call: TRBV18; cdr3_aa: CASSPLDRTSEGYTF
j_call: TRBJ2-1; d_call: -; v_call: TRBV6-6; cdr3_aa: CASSYSADSFNEQFF
j_call: TRBJ2-6; d_call: TRBD1; v_call: TRBV11-2; cdr3_aa: CASSQPGQGFGANVLTF
j_call: TRBJ2-2; d_call: TRBD2; v_call: TRBV5-1; cdr3_aa: CASTDGRVTGELFF